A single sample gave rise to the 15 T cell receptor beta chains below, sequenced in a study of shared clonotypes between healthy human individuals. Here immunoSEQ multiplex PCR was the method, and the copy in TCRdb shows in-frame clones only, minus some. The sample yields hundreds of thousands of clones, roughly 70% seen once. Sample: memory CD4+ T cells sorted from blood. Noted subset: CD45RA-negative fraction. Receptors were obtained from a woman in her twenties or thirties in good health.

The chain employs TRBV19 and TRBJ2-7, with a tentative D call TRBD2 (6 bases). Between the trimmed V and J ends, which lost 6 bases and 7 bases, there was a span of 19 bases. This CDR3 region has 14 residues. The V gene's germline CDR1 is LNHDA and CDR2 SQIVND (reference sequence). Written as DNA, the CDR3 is TGTGCCAGTAGCGATGCGGGACTTCAAGGGGAGCAGTACTTC. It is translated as CASSDAGLQGEQYF.

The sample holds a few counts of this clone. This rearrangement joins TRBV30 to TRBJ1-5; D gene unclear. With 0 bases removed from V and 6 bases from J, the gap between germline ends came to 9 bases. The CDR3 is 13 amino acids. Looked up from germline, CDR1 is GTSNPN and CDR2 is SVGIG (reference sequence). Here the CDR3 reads CAWSVRDRQPQHF. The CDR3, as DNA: TGTGCCTGGAGTGTCCGTGATCGTCAGCCCCAGCATTTT.

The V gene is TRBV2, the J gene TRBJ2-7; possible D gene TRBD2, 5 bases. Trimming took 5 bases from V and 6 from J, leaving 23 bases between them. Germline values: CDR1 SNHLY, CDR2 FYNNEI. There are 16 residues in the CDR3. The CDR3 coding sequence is TGTGCCAGCAGTCCTCTGACCTCGGACTCGGACCCCGAGCAGTACTTC. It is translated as CASSPLTSDSDPEQYF.

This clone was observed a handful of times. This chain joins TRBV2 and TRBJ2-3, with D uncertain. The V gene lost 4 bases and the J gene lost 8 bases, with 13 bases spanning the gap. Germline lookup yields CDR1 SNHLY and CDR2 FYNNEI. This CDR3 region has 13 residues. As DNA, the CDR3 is TGTGCCAGCAGTGCGCTGACGTTGGGTACGCAGTATTTT. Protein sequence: CASSALTLGTQYF.

This CDR3 reads CASSPSPGLISKLFF. CDR3 in DNA: TGTGCCAGCAGTCCCTCCCCGGGACTAATTTCAAAACTGTTTTTT. V is TRBV28 and J is TRBJ1-4; tentatively, D is TRBD1 (5 bases). CDR1 MDHEN and CDR2 SYDVKM come from the germline V gene. Trimming stripped 5 bases from V and 10 bases from J, with 20 bases between. The CDR3 runs 15 residues. The variable domain in full, with the rest retrieved from reference TRBV28 and TRBJ1-4, is DVKVTQSSRYLVKRTGEKVFLECVQDMDHENMFWYRQDPGLGLRLIYFSYDVKMKEKGDIPEGYSVSREKKERFSLILESASTNQTSMYLCASSPSPGLISKLFFGSGTQLSVL.

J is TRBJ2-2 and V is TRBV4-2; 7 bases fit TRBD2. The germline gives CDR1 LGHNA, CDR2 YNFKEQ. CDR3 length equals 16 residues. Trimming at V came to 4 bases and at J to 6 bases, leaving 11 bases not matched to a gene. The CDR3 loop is CASSLEGGPSSGELFF. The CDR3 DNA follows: TGTGCCAGCAGCCTGGAGGGAGGGCCCTCGTCCGGGGAGCTGTTTTTT.

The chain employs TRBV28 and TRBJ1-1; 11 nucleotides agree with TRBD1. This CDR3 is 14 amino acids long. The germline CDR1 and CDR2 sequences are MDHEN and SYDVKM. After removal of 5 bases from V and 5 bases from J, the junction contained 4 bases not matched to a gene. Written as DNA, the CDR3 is TGTGCCAGCAGTGGGACAGGGGGGCTTACTGAAGCTTTCTTT. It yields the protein CASSGTGGLTEAFF. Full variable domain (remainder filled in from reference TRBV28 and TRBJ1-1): DVKVTQSSRYLVKRTGEKVFLECVQDMDHENMFWYRQDPGLGLRLIYFSYDVKMKEKGDIPEGYSVSREKKERFSLILESASTNQTSMYLCASSGTGGLTEAFFGQGTRLTVV.

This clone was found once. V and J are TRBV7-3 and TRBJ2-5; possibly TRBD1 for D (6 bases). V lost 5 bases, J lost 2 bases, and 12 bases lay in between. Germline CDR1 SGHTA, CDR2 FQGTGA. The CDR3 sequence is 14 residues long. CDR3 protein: CASSAWGRQETQYF. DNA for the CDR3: TGTGCCAGCAGCGCTTGGGGGCGGCAAGAGACCCAGTACTTC.

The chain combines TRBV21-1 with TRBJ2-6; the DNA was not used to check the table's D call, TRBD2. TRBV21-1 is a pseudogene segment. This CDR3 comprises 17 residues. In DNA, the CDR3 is TGTGCCAGCAGCAAGACTATGCTCGGCTGTGGGGCCAACGTCCTGACTTTC. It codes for CASSKTMLGCGANVLTF.

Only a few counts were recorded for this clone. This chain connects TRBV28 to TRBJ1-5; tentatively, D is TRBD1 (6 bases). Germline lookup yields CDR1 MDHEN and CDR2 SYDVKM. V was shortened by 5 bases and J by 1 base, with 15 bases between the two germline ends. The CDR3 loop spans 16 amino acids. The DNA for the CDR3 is TGTGCCAGCAGTCCCGCCGGGACATACAGCAATCAGCCCCAGCATTTT. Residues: CASSPAGTYSNQPQHF.

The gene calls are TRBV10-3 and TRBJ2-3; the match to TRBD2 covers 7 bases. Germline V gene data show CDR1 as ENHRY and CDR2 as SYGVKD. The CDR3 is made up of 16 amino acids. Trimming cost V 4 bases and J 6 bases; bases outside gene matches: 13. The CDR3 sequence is CAISAAAGVMVDTQYF. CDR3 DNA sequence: TGTGCCATCAGTGCCGCCGCGGGGGTGATGGTGGATACGCAGTATTTT.

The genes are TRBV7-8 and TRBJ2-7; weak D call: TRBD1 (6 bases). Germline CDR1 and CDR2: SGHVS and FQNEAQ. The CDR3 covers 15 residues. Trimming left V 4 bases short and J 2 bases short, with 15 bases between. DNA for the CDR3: TGTGCCAGCAGCTCGGGCTCCGGGACAACCTACGAGCAGTACTTC. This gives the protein CASSSGSGTTYEQYF.

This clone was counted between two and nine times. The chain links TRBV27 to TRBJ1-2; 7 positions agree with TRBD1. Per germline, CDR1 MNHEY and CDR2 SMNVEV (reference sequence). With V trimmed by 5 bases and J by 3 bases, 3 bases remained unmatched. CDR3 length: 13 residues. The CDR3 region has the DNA TGTGCCAGCAGTCAGGGACAGTACTATGGCTACACCTTC. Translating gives CASSQGQYYGYTF.

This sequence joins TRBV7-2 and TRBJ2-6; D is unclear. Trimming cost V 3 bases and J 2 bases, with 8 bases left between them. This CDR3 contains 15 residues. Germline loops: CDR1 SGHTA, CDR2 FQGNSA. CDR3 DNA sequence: TGTGCCAGCAGCTTCTGGAGTCCTGGGGCCAACGTCCTGACTTTC. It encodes CASSFWSPGANVLTF. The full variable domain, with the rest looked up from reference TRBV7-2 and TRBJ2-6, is GAGVSQSPSNKVTEKGKDVELRCDPISGHTALYWYRQSLGQGLEFLIYFQGNSAPDKSGLPSDRFSAERTGGSVSTLTIQRTQQEDSAVYLCASSFWSPGANVLTFGAGSRLTVL.

The CDR3 DNA reads as TGCGCCAGCAGCGACACCGGGAGAAAAGAGACCCAGTACTTC. This gives the protein CASSDTGRKETQYF. V and J are TRBV5-1 and TRBJ2-5, with D perhaps TRBD2 (6 bases). The CDR3 runs to 14 residues. The V and J ends lost 4 bases and 3 bases respectively, with 13 bases between them. Germline loops: CDR1 SGHRS, CDR2 YFSETQ.